The 2 T cell receptor beta chains below all came from one sample that was sequenced in a study of beta chain features in type 1 diabetes. Expressed TCRB transcripts were sequenced because the isolated RNA had all been reverse transcribed beforehand. The repertoire was sequenced with immunoSEQ multiplex PCR; TCRdb's copy has only in-frame clones and lacks some. The sample lists hundreds of thousands of clones; 11% to 15% were seen once. The antigens of these receptors remain unknown. Study-level findings and limits: There was a moderate but significant shortening of TCRB CDR3s in all four CD4+ subsets of Type 1 diabetes patients.

Sequences were obtained from naive CD4+ T cells from blood. The receptor source for this set is a man aged 18 to 29 with type 1 diabetes.

This clone has a handful of counts. This sequence joins TRBV30 and TRBJ1-3, with D maybe TRBD1 (6 bases). Trimming cost V 5 bases and J 0 bases, with 8 bases left between them. Per the germline V gene, CDR1 is GTSNPN and CDR2 is SVGIG (reference sequence). This CDR3 region has 13 residues. This CDR3 reads CAWGQNSGNTIYF. The CDR3 nucleotides read TGTGCCTGGGGACAGAACTCTGGAAACACCATATATTTT.

This chain connects TRBV6-1 to TRBJ2-1; D is ambiguous. The length of the CDR3 is 15 residues. In germline, CDR1 is MNHNS, CDR2 SASEGT. V was trimmed by 3 bases and J by 8 bases, leaving 17 bases between them. The DNA of the CDR3 is TGTGCCAGCAGTGACTGGTTTACGGGTCGGTATGAGCAGTTCTTC. It yields the protein CASSDWFTGRYEQFF.